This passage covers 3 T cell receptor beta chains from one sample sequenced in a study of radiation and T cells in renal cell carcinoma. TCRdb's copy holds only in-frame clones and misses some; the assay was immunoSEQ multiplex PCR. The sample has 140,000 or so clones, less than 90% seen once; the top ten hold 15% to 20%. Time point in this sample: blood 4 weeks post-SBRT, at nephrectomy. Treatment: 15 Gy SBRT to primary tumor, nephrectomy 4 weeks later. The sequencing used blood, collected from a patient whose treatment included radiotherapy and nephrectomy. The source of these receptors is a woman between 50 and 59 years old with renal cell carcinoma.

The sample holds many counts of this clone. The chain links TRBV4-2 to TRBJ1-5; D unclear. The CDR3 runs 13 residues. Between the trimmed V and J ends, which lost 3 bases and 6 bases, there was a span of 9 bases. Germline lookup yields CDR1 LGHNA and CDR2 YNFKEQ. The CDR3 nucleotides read TGTGCCAGCAGCCAGGGGATTGCTCAGCCCCAGCATTTT. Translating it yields CASSQGIAQPQHF.

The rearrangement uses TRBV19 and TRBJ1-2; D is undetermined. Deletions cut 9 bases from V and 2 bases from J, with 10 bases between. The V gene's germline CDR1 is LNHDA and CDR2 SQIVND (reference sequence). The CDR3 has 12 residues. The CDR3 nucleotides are TGTGCCAGCACCTTGGGGAACTATGGCTACACCTTC. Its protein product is CASTLGNYGYTF.

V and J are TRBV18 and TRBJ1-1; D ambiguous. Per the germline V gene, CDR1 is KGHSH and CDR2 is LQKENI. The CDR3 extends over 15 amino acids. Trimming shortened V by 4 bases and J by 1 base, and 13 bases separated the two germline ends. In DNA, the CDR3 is TGTGCCAGCTCACGGGCTGGAGAACAGAACACTGAAGCTTTCTTT. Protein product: CASSRAGEQNTEAFF. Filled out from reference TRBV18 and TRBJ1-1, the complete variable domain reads NAGVMQNPRHLVRRRGQEARLRCSPMKGHSHVYWYRQLPEEGLKFMVYLQKENIIDESGMPKERFSAEFPKEGPSILRIQQVVRGDSAAYFCASSRAGEQNTEAFFGQGTRLTVV.